The 20 T cell receptor beta chains reported below all come from one sample, sequenced in a study of T cells after yellow fever vaccination. One entry per CDR3 protein results from TCRdb running MiXCR on the 5' RACE reads. The repertoire consists of some 670,000 distinct CDR3 sequences, with around an eighth occurring once and the leading ten covering more than 12%. This material consisted of PBMCs, taken on the day of the yellow fever booster vaccination. The receptors were gathered from a man aged 25-40 years who received the YFV17D yellow fever vaccine.

There are a few counts of this clonotype. The chain links TRBV20-1 to TRBJ2-1; D is unclear. The CDR3 spans 15 residues. CDR1 and CDR2 from the germline V gene are DFQATT and SNEGSKA (reference sequence). With 3 bases removed from V and 0 bases from J, the gap between germline ends came to 12 bases. CDR3 coding DNA: TGCAGTGCTAGGACCATAAAAAGCTCCTACAATGAGCAGTTCTTC. It yields the protein CSARTIKSSYNEQFF.

V and J are TRBV6-5 and TRBJ1-1, with no clear D. Trimming took off 6 bases at V and 8 bases at J, with 13 bases between the two ends. Germline loops: CDR1 MNHEY, CDR2 SVGAGI. There are 12 residues in the CDR3. CDR3 region: CASSWAGTEAFF. The CDR3, as DNA: TGTGCCAGCAGCTGGGCGGGTACAGAAGCTTTCTTT.

The gene calls are TRBV29-1 and TRBJ2-7; 9 nucleotides match TRBD1. This CDR3 has 13 residues. Germline V gene lookup returns CDR1 SQVTM and CDR2 ANQGSEA. V gave up 5 bases and J gave up 4 bases; unmatched junction bases: 6. DNA of the CDR3: TGCAGCGTTCGGACAGGGGTTGGGTACGAGCAGTACTTC. Translating gives CSVRTGVGYEQYF.

CDR3 protein: CASSPGVGGNQPQHF. The DNA of the CDR3 is TGTGCCAGCAGTCCAGGGGTGGGGGGCAATCAGCCCCAGCATTTT. V is TRBV7-8 and J is TRBJ1-5, with TRBD1 as a possible D gene (6 bases). This CDR3 is 15 amino acids long. V dropped 6 bases and J dropped 2 bases, with 14 bases sitting between them. CDR1 and CDR2 (germline): SGHVS, FQNEAQ.

Only a few counts were recorded for this clonotype. The chain is built from TRBV7-2 and TRBJ1-2, with D possibly TRBD1 on 6 matching bases. This CDR3 is built from 14 residues. Looked up from germline, CDR1 is SGHTA and CDR2 is FQGNSA. The germline V and J ends were trimmed by 5 bases and 7 bases, with 17 bases remaining between them. The CDR3 loop reads CASSATGRAGGYTF. The CDR3 DNA reads as TGTGCCAGCAGCGCTACAGGGAGGGCCGGTGGCTACACCTTC. Combining the CDR3 with reference TRBV7-2 and TRBJ1-2 gives the whole variable domain GAGVSQSPSNKVTEKGKDVELRCDPISGHTALYWYRQSLGQGLEFLIYFQGNSAPDKSGLPSDRFSAERTGGSVSTLTIQRTQQEDSAVYLCASSATGRAGGYTFGSGTRLTVV.

The genes are TRBV12-3 or TRBV12-4 and TRBJ2-3; 8 positions match TRBD2. With V trimmed by 7 bases and J by 3 bases, 6 bases remained unmatched. The CDR3 has 14 amino acids. CDR3 in amino acids: CASKSSGGTDTQYF. The CDR3 nucleotides are TGTGCCAGCAAGTCCAGCGGGGGAACAGATACGCAGTATTTT.

The CDR3 sequence is CASSEGRLSSYEQYF. Here the CDR3 DNA reads TGTGCCAGCAGTGAGGGTCGGCTGAGCTCCTACGAGCAGTACTTC. The chain employs TRBV25-1 and TRBJ2-7, with D hard to call. The germline CDR1 and CDR2 sequences are MGHDK and SYGVNS. V lost 3 bases and J lost 0, with 12 bases in between. This CDR3 has 15 amino acids.

The V call is TRBV7-2, the J call TRBJ2-1, with 11 bases matching TRBD1. The trim removed 4 bases at V and 8 bases at J, leaving 10 bases unmatched. The CDR3 consists of 16 residues. Germline V gene data show CDR1 as SGHTA and CDR2 as FQGNSA. The CDR3 region is CASSSRTGGYDDEQFF. The DNA for the CDR3 is TGTGCCAGCAGCTCTCGGACAGGGGGCTATGATGATGAGCAGTTCTTC.

This chain joins TRBV6-5 and TRBJ2-2, with D possibly matching TRBD1 (6 bases). The CDR3 is 12 amino acids. The V gene's germline CDR1 is MNHEY and CDR2 SVGAGI. This CDR3 is CAVTGNTGELFF. The CDR3, as DNA: TGTGCGGTGACAGGGAACACCGGGGAGCTGTTTTTT.

The rearrangement links TRBV20-1 to TRBJ1-1; D ambiguous. CDR3 length equals 14 residues. Germline lookup yields CDR1 DFQATT and CDR2 SNEGSKA (reference sequence). Trimming stripped 0 bases from V and 2 bases from J, with 10 bases between. CDR3 coding DNA: TGCAGTGCTAGAGATCCTAAGGGAAACACTGAAGCTTTCTTT. It specifies CSARDPKGNTEAFF.

This clonotype was seen only a few times. CDR3 sequence: CASSLGRVRETQYF. The CDR3 bases are TGTGCCAGCAGCTTAGGTCGGGTCCGAGAGACCCAGTACTTC. The V call is TRBV7-2, the J call TRBJ2-5, with D uncertain. Germline-derived CDR1 and CDR2 are SGHTA and FQGNSA. The CDR3 totals 14 residues. V dropped 1 base and J dropped 4 bases, with 10 bases sitting between them.

This chain uses TRBV7-2 with TRBJ2-2, with 7 bases aligning to TRBD2. The V gene's germline CDR1 is SGHTA and CDR2 FQGNSA. There are 16 residues in the CDR3. The ends lost 5 bases at V and 0 bases at J; junction bases unmatched: 6. As DNA, the CDR3 is TGTGCCAGCAGCACAACTAGCGCTCCGAACACCGGGGAGCTGTTTTTT. As protein: CASSTTSAPNTGELFF.

CDR3 loop: CASSPNLAGGPETQYF. CDR3 sequence (DNA): TGTGCCAGCAGCCCCAATCTAGCGGGAGGGCCAGAGACCCAGTACTTC. The chain is built from TRBV7-2 and TRBJ2-5, with 12 nucleotides matching TRBD2. J gave up 4 bases and V 5 bases, and 8 bases lay outside the gene matches. Germline V gene lookup returns CDR1 SGHTA and CDR2 FQGNSA. This CDR3 spans 16 amino acids.

This clonotype was observed a handful of times. The CDR3 spells CSGGESSYEQYF. CDR3 coding DNA: TGCAGTGGGGGGGAGTCATCCTACGAGCAGTACTTC. The chain employs TRBV20-1 and TRBJ2-7, with D perhaps TRBD2 (6 bases). Germline-derived CDR1 and CDR2 are DFQATT and SNEGSKA (reference sequence). The CDR3 is 12 residues long. V was pared by 7 bases and J by 1 base, with 11 bases between.

J is TRBJ2-5 and V is TRBV19, with D possibly matching TRBD1 (6 bases). V was shortened by 3 bases and J by 2 bases, with 10 bases between the two germline ends. The CDR3 has 14 amino acids. CDR1 and CDR2 from the germline V gene are LNHDA and SQIVND (reference sequence). CDR3 nucleotides: TGTGCCAGTAGTATGACAGGAGAGCAAGAGACCCAGTACTTC. This translates into CASSMTGEQETQYF.

This clonotype showed up just a few times. This sequence joins TRBV5-1 and TRBJ2-5; 10 bases agree with TRBD1. The CDR3 loop spans 15 amino acids. V shed 4 bases, J shed 4 bases, and the junction held 7 bases outside the gene matches. Germline values: CDR1 SGHRS, CDR2 YFSETQ. The DNA for the CDR3 is TGCGCCAGCAGCGACGGGACAGGGGTGATAGAGACCCAGTACTTC. It is translated as CASSDGTGVIETQYF.

Only a few counts were recorded for this clonotype. This chain links TRBV7-9 with TRBJ2-2; D might be TRBD2 (6 bases). The ends were cut back, 1 base at V and 3 bases at J, with 12 bases in the middle. The length of the CDR3 is 16 residues. Germline assignment: CDR1 SEHNR and CDR2 FQNEAQ (reference sequence). CDR3 nucleotide sequence: TGTGCCAGCAGCTTAGATGCACTAGCAGACACCGGGGAGCTGTTTTTT. Amino acid sequence: CASSLDALADTGELFF. The full variable domain, in which reference TRBV7-9 and TRBJ2-2 provide the parts outside the CDR3, is DTGVSQNPRHKITKRGQNVTFRCDPISEHNRLYWYRQTLGQGPEFLTYFQNEAQLEKSRLLSDRFSAERPKGSFSTLEIQRTEQGDSAMYLCASSLDALADTGELFFGEGSRLTVL.

CDR3 sequence: CAIRPAGEYNEQFF. CDR3 sequence (DNA): TGTGCCATCCGCCCAGCGGGAGAATACAATGAGCAGTTCTTC. The chain joins TRBV10-3 to TRBJ2-1, with 8 nucleotides matching TRBD2. The trim removed 8 bases at V and 4 bases at J, leaving 7 bases unmatched. Germline-derived CDR1 and CDR2 are ENHRY and SYGVKD. The CDR3 spans 14 residues.

V is TRBV7-2 and J is TRBJ1-5; maybe TRBD1 (6 bases). V was pared by 0 bases and J by 4 bases, with 7 bases between. The CDR3 consists of 14 residues. Germline assignment: CDR1 SGHTA and CDR2 FQGNSA. The chain's CDR3 is CASSLAGQNQPQHF. CDR3 bases: TGTGCCAGCAGCTTAGCTGGACAGAATCAGCCCCAGCATTTT.

This clonotype was detected only a few times. This rearrangement joins TRBV5-1 to TRBJ2-2; D is perhaps TRBD2 (5 bases). The CDR3 length is 14 residues. The germline CDR1 and CDR2 sequences are SGHRS and YFSETQ. The V gene lost 3 bases and the J gene lost 7 bases, with 13 bases spanning the gap. CDR3 protein: CASSSTTSGGELFF. In DNA, the CDR3 is TGCGCCAGCAGCTCCACGACCAGCGGCGGGGAGCTGTTTTTT.